These T cell receptor beta chains were read from a single sample in a study of blood T cell repertoires in COVID-19. Only in-frame clones appear in the TCRdb table, and some are missing; sequencing was by immunoSEQ multiplex PCR. Among about 57,000 clones listed, about nine tenths were seen once. Sequencing input: peripheral blood. The receptor set was obtained from a woman of 80 years or more with COVID-19, enrolled during active disease. CDR3s include the opening cysteine and the closing phenylalanine or tryptophan. The order of the fields is V gene, clone size, J gene, D gene, CDR3 DNA, CDR3 protein. A D gene is named only where the DNA matches it firmly. Part of the rows lack a size; the others show once, few, many or a class for expanded clones.

v_call: TRBV5-1
clone_size: NA
j_call: TRBJ2-7
d_call: TRBD2
cdr3_nt: TGCGCCAGCAGCCCAGGGACTAGCGCAGCCTCCTACGAGCAGTACTTC
cdr3_aa: CASSPGTSAASYEQYF

v_call: TRBV5-4
clone_size: NA
j_call: TRBJ2-2
d_call: TRBD2
cdr3_nt: TGTGCCAGCAGCTTGACTAGCGGGGGGGCCGGGGAGCTGTTTTTT
cdr3_aa: CASSLTSGGAGELFF

v_call: TRBV15
clone_size: NA
j_call: TRBJ1-6
d_call: NA
cdr3_nt: TGTGCCACCAGCAACGGGAAGTCACCCCTCCACTTT
cdr3_aa: CATSNGKSPLHF

v_call: TRBV5-6
clone_size: NA
j_call: TRBJ2-7
d_call: TRBD1
cdr3_nt: TGTGCCAGCAGCTTGGGCAGAGGTACAGGGGGCCACGAGCAGTACTTC
cdr3_aa: CASSLGRGTGGHEQYF

v_call: TRBV19
clone_size: NA
j_call: TRBJ2-5
d_call: NA
cdr3_nt: TGTGCCAGTAGTATAAGCGACAGCCAAGAGACCCAGTACTTC
cdr3_aa: CASSISDSQETQYF

v_call: TRBV3-1/TRBV3-2
clone_size: few
j_call: TRBJ1-5
d_call: NA
cdr3_nt: TGTGCCAGCAGCCAAGATATAGGGGAGGGCAATCAGCCCCAGCATTTT
cdr3_aa: CASSQDIGEGNQPQHF

v_call: TRBV4-1
clone_size: medium-sized
j_call: TRBJ2-1
d_call: TRBD1
cdr3_nt: TGCGCCAGCAGCCAAGAGGCAGGGGGCATCTACAATGAGCAGTTCTTC
cdr3_aa: CASSQEAGGIYNEQFF

v_call: TRBV7-9
clone_size: few
j_call: TRBJ2-1
d_call: TRBD1
cdr3_nt: TGTGCCAGCGTCAAGGGGGCCGGCTACAATGAGCAGTTCTTC
cdr3_aa: CASVKGAGYNEQFF

v_call: TRBV5-1
clone_size: NA
j_call: TRBJ2-3
d_call: TRBD2
cdr3_nt: TGCGCCAGCAGCGCATCTAGCGGGGGGCGCCGAGATACGCAGTATTTT
cdr3_aa: CASSASSGGRRDTQYF

v_call: TRBV18
clone_size: NA
j_call: TRBJ2-1
d_call: NA
cdr3_nt: TGTGCCAGCTCACCAGGATCCGGGGGAGGTGTCAATGAGCAGTTCTTC
cdr3_aa: CASSPGSGGGVNEQFF

v_call: TRBV3-1/TRBV3-2
clone_size: NA
j_call: TRBJ2-1
d_call: TRBD2
cdr3_nt: TGTGCCAGCAGCCCCGGGACTAGCAAGCAGTTCTTC
cdr3_aa: CASSPGTSKQFF

v_call: TRBV30
clone_size: NA
j_call: TRBJ1-6
d_call: TRBD1
cdr3_nt: TGTGCCTGGAGTGTGGACAGGGACCGATCACCCCTCCACTTT
cdr3_aa: CAWSVDRDRSPLHF

v_call: TRBV29-1
clone_size: NA
j_call: TRBJ2-1
d_call: TRBD2
cdr3_nt: TGCAGCGTTGTTGGGAGGGGATTCTACAATGAGCAGTTCTTC
cdr3_aa: CSVVGRGFYNEQFF

v_call: TRBV9
clone_size: NA
j_call: TRBJ2-1
d_call: NA
cdr3_nt: TGTGCCAGCAGCGTAGGGGGAGCCGGGGGATGGAATGAGCAGTTCTTC
cdr3_aa: CASSVGGAGGWNEQFF

v_call: TRBV2
clone_size: NA
j_call: TRBJ2-3
d_call: TRBD2
cdr3_nt: TGTGCCAGCAGCGCGGGACTAGCGGGGGGCACAGATACGCAGTATTTT
cdr3_aa: CASSAGLAGGTDTQYF

v_call: TRBV9
clone_size: NA
j_call: TRBJ2-1
d_call: NA
cdr3_nt: TGTGCCAGCAGCGTAGGGGGCCGATCCAATGAGCAGTTCTTC
cdr3_aa: CASSVGGRSNEQFF

v_call: TRBV6-5
clone_size: NA
j_call: TRBJ2-3
d_call: TRBD1
cdr3_nt: TGTGCCAGCAGTTTAGACAGGGGGCTTACGCAGTATTTT
cdr3_aa: CASSLDRGLTQYF

v_call: TRBV14
clone_size: NA
j_call: TRBJ1-1
d_call: NA
cdr3_nt: TGTGCCAGCAGCCAAGATGGAGGTGCCTCCCTCGGAGCTTTCTTT
cdr3_aa: CASSQDGGASLGAFF

v_call: TRBV10-3
clone_size: NA
j_call: TRBJ2-5
d_call: TRBD1
cdr3_nt: TGTGCCATCAGCGGGGGACAGGGGGCGAAGGAGACCCAGTACTTC
cdr3_aa: CAISGGQGAKETQYF

v_call: TRBV6-6
clone_size: NA
j_call: TRBJ2-3
d_call: NA
cdr3_nt: TGTGCCAGCCGGAGGGCCCTGGATACGCAGTATTTT
cdr3_aa: CASRRALDTQYF

v_call: TRBV14
clone_size: NA
j_call: TRBJ2-6
d_call: NA
cdr3_nt: TGTGCCAGCAGCCCAGGGACAACCGGGGCCAACGTCCTGACTTTC
cdr3_aa: CASSPGTTGANVLTF

v_call: TRBV19
clone_size: NA
j_call: TRBJ1-5
d_call: TRBD1
cdr3_nt: TGTGCCACTTCGCGGTGGACAGGGGGTTATAGCAATCAGCCCCAGCATTTT
cdr3_aa: CATSRWTGGYSNQPQHF

v_call: TRBV23-1
clone_size: once
j_call: TRBJ2-2
d_call: NA
cdr3_nt: TGCGCCAGCAGTCAAATTGGAACTCACCCGGGCACCGGGGAGCTGTTTTTT
cdr3_aa: CASSQIGTHPGTGELFF

v_call: TRBV27
clone_size: NA
j_call: TRBJ1-4
d_call: NA
cdr3_nt: TGTGCCAGCAGTTTCGGTAATGAAAAACTGTTTTTT
cdr3_aa: CASSFGNEKLFF

v_call: TRBV7-6
clone_size: NA
j_call: TRBJ2-3
d_call: NA
cdr3_nt: TGTGCCAGCAGTAGGGGTCCAGATACGCAGTATTTT
cdr3_aa: CASSRGPDTQYF

v_call: TRBV18
clone_size: NA
j_call: TRBJ1-2
d_call: TRBD1
cdr3_nt: TGTGCCAGCTCACCAGATCCGGGACAGGTTCTACGCACCTTC
cdr3_aa: CASSPDPGQVLRTF

v_call: TRBV6-5
clone_size: NA
j_call: TRBJ2-1
d_call: NA
cdr3_nt: TGTGCCAGCAGTAGTCAGATGTACAATGAGCAGTTCTTC
cdr3_aa: CASSSQMYNEQFF

v_call: TRBV18
clone_size: NA
j_call: TRBJ1-1
d_call: NA
cdr3_nt: TGTGCCAGCTCTCGGGACATCGTGGGAACTGAAGCTTTCTTT
cdr3_aa: CASSRDIVGTEAFF

v_call: TRBV7-2
clone_size: NA
j_call: TRBJ2-3
d_call: NA
cdr3_nt: TGTGCCAGCAGCCCCGGGTCGCAGCTGGGTACGCAGTATTTT
cdr3_aa: CASSPGSQLGTQYF

v_call: TRBV5-1
clone_size: NA
j_call: TRBJ2-2
d_call: TRBD1
cdr3_nt: TGCGCCAGCAGCTTCTACGGGACAGGGAACACCGGGGAGCTGTTTTTT
cdr3_aa: CASSFYGTGNTGELFF

v_call: TRBV19
clone_size: once
j_call: TRBJ1-1
d_call: TRBD1
cdr3_nt: TGTGCCAGTAGTTTAACAGGGGGTACTGAAGCTTTCTTT
cdr3_aa: CASSLTGGTEAFF

v_call: TRBV6-1
clone_size: NA
j_call: TRBJ1-1
d_call: TRBD1
cdr3_nt: TGTGCCAGCAGTGGCAGGACAGGGGGAGGTAGCACTGAAGCTTTCTTT
cdr3_aa: CASSGRTGGGSTEAFF

v_call: TRBV19
clone_size: NA
j_call: TRBJ2-5
d_call: TRBD2
cdr3_nt: TGTGCCAGTAGTATTGAGCGGGGGGGCGCAAAGACCCAGTACTTC
cdr3_aa: CASSIERGGAKTQYF

v_call: TRBV5-1
clone_size: NA
j_call: TRBJ2-1
d_call: TRBD2
cdr3_nt: TGCGCCAGCAGCCCCCCTAGCGGGGGGGCTAATGAGCAGTTCTTC
cdr3_aa: CASSPPSGGANEQFF

v_call: TRBV12-2
clone_size: once
j_call: TRBJ1-1
d_call: NA
cdr3_nt: TGTGCAAGTCGCTTAGTGCGGGGCGCGAACACTGAAGCTTTCTTT
cdr3_aa: CASRLVRGANTEAFF